This T cell receptor beta chain was obtained from a study of HIV-infected patients and healthy controls. TCRdb re-derived calls from the 5' RACE reads in MiXCR, one entry per CDR3 protein. The sample gives 55,000 to 70,000 distinct CDR3 sequences, 15% to 20% of which show up once; approximately 1.5% is in the top ten. With 2 bases removed from V and 6 bases from J, the gap between germline ends came to 16 bases. Germline loops: CDR1 GTSNPN, CDR2 SVGIG (reference sequence). This CDR3 comprises 14 residues. There are a few counts of this clonotype. The V gene is TRBV30, the J gene TRBJ2-5; no clear D gene. The TCR sequence derives from a human donor in good health. Sequenced material: CD4+ T cells from blood. In DNA, the CDR3 is TGTGCCTGGAGTCTCGATCCGGGTGCGAAGACCCAGTACTTC. Translated, it gives CAWSLDPGAKTQYF.